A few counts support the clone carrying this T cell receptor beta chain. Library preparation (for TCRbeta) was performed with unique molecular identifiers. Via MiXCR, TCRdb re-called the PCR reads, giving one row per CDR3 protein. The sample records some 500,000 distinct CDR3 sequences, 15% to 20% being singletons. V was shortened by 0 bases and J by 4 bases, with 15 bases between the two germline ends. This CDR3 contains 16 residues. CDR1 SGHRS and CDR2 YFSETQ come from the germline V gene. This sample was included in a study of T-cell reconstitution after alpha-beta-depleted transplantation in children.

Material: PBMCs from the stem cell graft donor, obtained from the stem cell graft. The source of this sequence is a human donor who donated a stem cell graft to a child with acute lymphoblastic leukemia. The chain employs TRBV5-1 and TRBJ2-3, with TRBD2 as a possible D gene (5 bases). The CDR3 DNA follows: TGCGCCAGCAGCTTGGAGGTCGGAGGATTCCCAGATACGCAGTATTTT. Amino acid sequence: CASSLEVGGFPDTQYF.